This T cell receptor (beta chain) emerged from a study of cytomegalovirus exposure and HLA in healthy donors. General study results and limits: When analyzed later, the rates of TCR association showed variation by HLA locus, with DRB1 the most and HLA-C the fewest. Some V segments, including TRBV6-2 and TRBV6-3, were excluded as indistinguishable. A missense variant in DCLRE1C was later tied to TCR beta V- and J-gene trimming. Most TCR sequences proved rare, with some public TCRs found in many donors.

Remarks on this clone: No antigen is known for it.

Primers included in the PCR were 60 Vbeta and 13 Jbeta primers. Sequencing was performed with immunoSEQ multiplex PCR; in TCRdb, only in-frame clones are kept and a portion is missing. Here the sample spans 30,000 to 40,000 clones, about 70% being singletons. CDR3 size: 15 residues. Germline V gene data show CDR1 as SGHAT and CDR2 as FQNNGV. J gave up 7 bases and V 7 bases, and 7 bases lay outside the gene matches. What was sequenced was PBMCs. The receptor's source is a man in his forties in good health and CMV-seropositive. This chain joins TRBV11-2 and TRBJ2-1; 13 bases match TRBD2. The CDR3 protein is CASNPGLAGRNEQFF. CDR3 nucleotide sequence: TGTGCCAGCAACCCGGGACTAGCGGGGCGAAATGAGCAGTTCTTC. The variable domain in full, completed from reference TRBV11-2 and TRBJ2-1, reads EAGVAQSPRYKIIEKRQSVAFWCNPISGHATLYWYQQILGQGPKLLIQFQNNGVVDDSQLPKDRFSAERLKGVDSTLKIQPAKLEDSAVYLCASNPGLAGRNEQFFGPGTRLTVL.